This TCR beta chain is drawn from a study of vaccination effects on CD4 cells after COVID-19. For the study at large: Relative to the second dose, post-vaccine samples were obtained a median of 72 days later. General study results and limits: Convalescent patients were scarce in the study, and it lacked early post-infection timepoints.

Profiled with immunoSEQ multiplex PCR; TCRdb holds only in-frame clones, not every one. The repertoire holds 72,000 or so clones, with around 70% as singletons. Trimming took 0 bases from V and 6 from J; bases not matched to a gene: 0. Germline lookup yields CDR1 SGHRS and CDR2 YFSETQ. The CDR3 spans 14 residues. Subsequent to a culture period of roughly 11 days, CD4+ T cells were isolated. Each participant received a vaccine that was either BNT162b2 or mRNA-1273, given as two doses. None of the vaccinated had previously contracted SARS-CoV-2, and their nucleocapsid antibodies tested negative. This clone was recorded once. Antigen specificity is unknown.

The TCR originated in a human donor who received a COVID-19 vaccine. This rearrangement joins TRBV5-1 to TRBJ2-3, with 11 positions matching TRBD2. Sequences were derived from CD4+ T cells from PBMCs cultured without peptide, sampled after COVID-19 vaccination. CDR3 protein: CASSLGLAGDTQYF. The CDR3 nucleotides read TGCGCCAGCAGCTTGGGACTAGCGGGGGATACGCAGTATTTT.